This T cell receptor beta chain was sequenced in a study of blood T cell repertoires in COVID-19. Across the study: T cells, B-cell-depleted T cells, or PBMCs supplied cDNA or gDNA.

Clones were sequenced by immunoSEQ multiplex PCR, and TCRdb holds only the in-frame ones, with some missing. The data hold 250,000 or so clones, with approximately 88% observed a single time. The germline V gene has CDR1 MNHNS and CDR2 SASEGT. V was clipped by 2 bases and J by 7 bases, with 15 bases between them. The CDR3 covers 15 residues. Source material: PBMCs or T cells enriched from blood (not recorded which). The receptor's source is a woman in her forties who had been exposed to COVID-19. V is TRBV6-1 and J is TRBJ1-5; D unclear. The chain's CDR3 is CASSESGLGRQPQHF. The CDR3 DNA sequence: TGTGCCAGCAGTGAATCGGGTCTCGGCCGCCAGCCCCAGCATTTT.